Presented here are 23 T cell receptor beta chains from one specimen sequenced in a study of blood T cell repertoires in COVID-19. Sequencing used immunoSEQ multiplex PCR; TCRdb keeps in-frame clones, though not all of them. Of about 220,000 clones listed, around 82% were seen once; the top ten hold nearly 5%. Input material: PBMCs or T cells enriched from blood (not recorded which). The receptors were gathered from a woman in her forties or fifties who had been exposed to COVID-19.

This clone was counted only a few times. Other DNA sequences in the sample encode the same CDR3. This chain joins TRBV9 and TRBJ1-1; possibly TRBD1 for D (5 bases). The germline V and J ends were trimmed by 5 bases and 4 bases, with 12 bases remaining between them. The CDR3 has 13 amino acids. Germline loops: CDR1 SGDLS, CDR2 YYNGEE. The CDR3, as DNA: TGTGCCAGCAGTGTGGCCCAGGGCACTGAAGCTTTCTTT. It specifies CASSVAQGTEAFF.

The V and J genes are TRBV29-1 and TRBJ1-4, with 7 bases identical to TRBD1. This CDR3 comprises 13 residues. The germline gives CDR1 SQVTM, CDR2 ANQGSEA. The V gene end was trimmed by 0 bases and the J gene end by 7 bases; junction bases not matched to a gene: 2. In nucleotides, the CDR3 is TGCAGCGTTGAAGATCGGGACAGTGAAAAACTGTTTTTT. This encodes CSVEDRDSEKLFF.

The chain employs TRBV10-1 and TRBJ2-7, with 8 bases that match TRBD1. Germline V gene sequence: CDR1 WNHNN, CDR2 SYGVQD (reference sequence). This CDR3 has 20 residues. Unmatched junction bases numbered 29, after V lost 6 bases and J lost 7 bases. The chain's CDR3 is CASRIFNEDRALGPIGEQYF. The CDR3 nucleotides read TGCGCCAGCAGGATATTTAACGAGGACAGGGCGCTGGGGCCCATTGGGGAGCAGTACTTC.

The CDR3 DNA reads TGTGCCAGCAGTTTGGCCAACGGTGCCCAGCGGGGACTACAAGAGACCCAGTACTTC. Its translation: CASSLANGAQRGLQETQYF. This rearrangement joins TRBV28 to TRBJ2-5; 7 positions match TRBD2. CDR1 and CDR2 (germline): MDHEN, SYDVKM. After removal of 3 bases from V and 2 bases from J, the junction contained 18 bases not matched to a gene. CDR3 size: 19 residues.

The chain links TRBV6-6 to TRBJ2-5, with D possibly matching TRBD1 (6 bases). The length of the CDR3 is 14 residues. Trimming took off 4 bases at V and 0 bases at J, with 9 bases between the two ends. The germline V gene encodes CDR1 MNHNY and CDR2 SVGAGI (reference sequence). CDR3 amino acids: CASSFGTYQETQYF. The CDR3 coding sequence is TGTGCCAGCAGTTTTGGGACATACCAAGAGACCCAGTACTTC.

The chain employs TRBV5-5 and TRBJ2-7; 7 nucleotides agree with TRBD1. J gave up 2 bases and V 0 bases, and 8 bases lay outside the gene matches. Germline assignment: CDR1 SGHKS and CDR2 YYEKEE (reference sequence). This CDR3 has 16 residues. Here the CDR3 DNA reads TGTGCCAGCAGCTTGGCACCCAGGGGGATCGCCTACGAGCAGTACTTC. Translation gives CASSLAPRGIAYEQYF.

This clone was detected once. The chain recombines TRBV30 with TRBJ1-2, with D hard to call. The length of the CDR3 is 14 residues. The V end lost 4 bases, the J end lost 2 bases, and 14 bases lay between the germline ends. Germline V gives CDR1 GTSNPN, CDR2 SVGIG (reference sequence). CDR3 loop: CAWTSQVGNYGYTF. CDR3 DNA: TGTGCCTGGACCTCGCAGGTGGGCAACTATGGCTACACCTTC.

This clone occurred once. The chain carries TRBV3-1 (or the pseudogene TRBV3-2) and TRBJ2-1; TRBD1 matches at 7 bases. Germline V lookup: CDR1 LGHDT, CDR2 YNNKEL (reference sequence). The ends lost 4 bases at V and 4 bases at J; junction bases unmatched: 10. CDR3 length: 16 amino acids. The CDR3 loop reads CASSPTGFLIYNEQFF. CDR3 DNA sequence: TGTGCCAGCAGCCCGACAGGGTTTCTCATATACAATGAGCAGTTCTTC.

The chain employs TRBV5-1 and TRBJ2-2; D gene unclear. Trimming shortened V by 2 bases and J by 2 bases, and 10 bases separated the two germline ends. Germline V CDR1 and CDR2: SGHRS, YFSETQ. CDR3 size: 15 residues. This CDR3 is CASSLFTANTGELFF. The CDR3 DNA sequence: TGCGCCAGCAGCTTATTTACAGCTAACACCGGGGAGCTGTTTTTT.

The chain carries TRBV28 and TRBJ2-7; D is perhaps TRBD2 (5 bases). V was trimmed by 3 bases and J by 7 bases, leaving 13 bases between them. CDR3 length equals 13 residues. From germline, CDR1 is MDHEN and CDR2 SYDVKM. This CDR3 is CASSFPPSGEQYF. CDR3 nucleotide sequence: TGTGCCAGCAGTTTTCCCCCCTCGGGGGAGCAGTACTTC. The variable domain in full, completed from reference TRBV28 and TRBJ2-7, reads DVKVTQSSRYLVKRTGEKVFLECVQDMDHENMFWYRQDPGLGLRLIYFSYDVKMKEKGDIPEGYSVSREKKERFSLILESASTNQTSMYLCASSFPPSGEQYFGPGTRLTVT.

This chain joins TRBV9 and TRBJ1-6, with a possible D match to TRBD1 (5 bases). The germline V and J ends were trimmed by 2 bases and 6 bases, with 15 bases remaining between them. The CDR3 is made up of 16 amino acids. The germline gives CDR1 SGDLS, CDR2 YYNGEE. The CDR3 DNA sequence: TGTGCCAGCAGCGTTGATCCCGGGACTCCTAATTCACCCCTCCACTTT. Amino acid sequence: CASSVDPGTPNSPLHF. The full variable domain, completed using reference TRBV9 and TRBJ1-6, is DSGVTQTPKHLITATGQRVTLRCSPRSGDLSVYWYQQSLDQGLQFLIQYYNGEERAKGNILERFSAQQFPDLHSELNLSSLELGDSALYFCASSVDPGTPNSPLHFGNGTRLTVT.

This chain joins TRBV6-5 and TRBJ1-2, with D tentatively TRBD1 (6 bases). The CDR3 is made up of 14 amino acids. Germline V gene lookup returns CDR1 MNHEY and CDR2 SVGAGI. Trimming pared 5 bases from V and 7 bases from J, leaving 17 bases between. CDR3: CASSKQGEKGGYTF. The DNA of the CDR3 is TGTGCCAGCAGTAAACAGGGTGAGAAGGGTGGCTACACCTTC.

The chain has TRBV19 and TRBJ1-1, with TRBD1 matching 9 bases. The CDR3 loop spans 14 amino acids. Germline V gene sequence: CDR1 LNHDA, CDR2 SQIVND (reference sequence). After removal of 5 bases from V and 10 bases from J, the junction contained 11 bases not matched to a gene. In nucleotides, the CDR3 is TGTGCCAGTAGTCCCCAGCGACAGGGGGTCGGAGCTTTCTTT. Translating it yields CASSPQRQGVGAFF.

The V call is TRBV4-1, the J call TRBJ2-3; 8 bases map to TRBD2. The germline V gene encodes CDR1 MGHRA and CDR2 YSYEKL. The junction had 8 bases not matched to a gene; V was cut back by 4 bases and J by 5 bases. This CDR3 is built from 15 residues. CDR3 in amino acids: CASSPRGSGIDTQYF. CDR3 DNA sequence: TGCGCCAGCAGCCCCCGTGGTAGCGGGATAGATACGCAGTATTTT.

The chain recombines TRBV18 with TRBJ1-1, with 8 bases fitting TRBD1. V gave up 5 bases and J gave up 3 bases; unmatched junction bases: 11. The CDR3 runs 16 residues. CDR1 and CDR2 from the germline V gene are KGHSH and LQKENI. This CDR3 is CASSRATGESYTEAFF. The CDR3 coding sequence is TGTGCCAGCTCAAGGGCGACAGGGGAGAGTTACACTGAAGCTTTCTTT.

The CDR3 reads CASSYSRVDTQYF. For the CDR3, the DNA is TGTGCCAGCAGTTACTCGAGAGTGGATACGCAGTATTTT. This chain uses TRBV6-5 with TRBJ2-3; D uncertain. Trimming pared 0 bases from V and 6 bases from J, leaving 7 bases between. This CDR3 is 13 amino acids long. Germline-derived CDR1 and CDR2 are MNHEY and SVGAGI.

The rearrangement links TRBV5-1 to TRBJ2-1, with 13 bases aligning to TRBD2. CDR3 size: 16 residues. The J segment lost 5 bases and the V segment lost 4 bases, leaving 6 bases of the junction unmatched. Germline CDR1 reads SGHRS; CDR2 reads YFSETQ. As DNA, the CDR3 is TGCGCCAGCAGCGGACAGACTAGCGGGGGGCACAATGAGCAGTTCTTC. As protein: CASSGQTSGGHNEQFF.

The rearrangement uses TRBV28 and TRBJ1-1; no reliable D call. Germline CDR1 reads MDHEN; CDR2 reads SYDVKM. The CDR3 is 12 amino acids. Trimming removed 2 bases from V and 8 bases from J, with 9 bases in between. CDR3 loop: CASSLTGGEAFF. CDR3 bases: TGTGCCAGCAGTTTAACTGGCGGGGAAGCTTTCTTT.

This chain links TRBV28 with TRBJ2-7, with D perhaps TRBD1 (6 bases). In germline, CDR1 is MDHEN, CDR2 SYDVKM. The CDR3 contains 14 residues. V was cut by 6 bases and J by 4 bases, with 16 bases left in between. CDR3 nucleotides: TGTGCCAGCAGCCCTGGGGACACCCCGTACGAGCAGTACTTC. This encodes CASSPGDTPYEQYF. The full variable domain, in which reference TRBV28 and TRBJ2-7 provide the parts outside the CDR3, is DVKVTQSSRYLVKRTGEKVFLECVQDMDHENMFWYRQDPGLGLRLIYFSYDVKMKEKGDIPEGYSVSREKKERFSLILESASTNQTSMYLCASSPGDTPYEQYFGPGTRLTVT.

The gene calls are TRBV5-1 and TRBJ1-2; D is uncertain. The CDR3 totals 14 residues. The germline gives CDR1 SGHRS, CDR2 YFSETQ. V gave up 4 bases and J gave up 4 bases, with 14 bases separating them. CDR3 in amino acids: CASSVDNRGYGYTF. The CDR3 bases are TGCGCCAGCAGCGTAGATAATCGAGGCTATGGCTACACCTTC.

This CDR3 reads CASSAYRVANEKLFF. The CDR3 nucleotides are TGTGCCAGCAGCGCCTACAGGGTGGCCAATGAAAAACTGTTTTTT. The chain links TRBV7-8 to TRBJ1-4; possible D gene TRBD1, 6 bases. The germline V and J ends were trimmed by 5 bases and 5 bases, with 15 bases remaining between them. Germline values: CDR1 SGHVS, CDR2 FQNEAQ. There are 15 residues in the CDR3.

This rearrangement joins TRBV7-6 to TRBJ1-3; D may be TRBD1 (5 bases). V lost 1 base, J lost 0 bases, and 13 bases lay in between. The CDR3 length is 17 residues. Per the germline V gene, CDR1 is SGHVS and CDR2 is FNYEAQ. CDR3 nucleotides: TGTGCCAGCAGCTTAGGTACTACAGGAAACTCTGGAAACACCATATATTTT. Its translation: CASSLGTTGNSGNTIYF.

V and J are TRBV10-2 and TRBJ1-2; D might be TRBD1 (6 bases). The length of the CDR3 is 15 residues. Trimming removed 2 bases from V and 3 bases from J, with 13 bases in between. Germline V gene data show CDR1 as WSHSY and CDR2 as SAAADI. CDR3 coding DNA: TGCGCCAGCAGTGAGGGCAACAACAGGGACTATGGCTACACCTTC. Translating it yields CASSEGNNRDYGYTF.